This is a list of T cell receptor beta chains from one sample in a study of blood T cell repertoires in COVID-19. This table comes from immunoSEQ multiplex PCR, and its TCRdb copy is limited to in-frame clones, with some not included. The sample holds 200,000 to 250,000 clones, 70% to 90% seen once. Material: peripheral blood. The receptors originated from a woman between 65 and 79 years old with active or convalescent COVID-19. Each CDR3 is given with its conserved first and last residue. The D gene is left open where the match is weak. Clone size is stated in some rows and not others, as once, few, many or a class when expanded.

>TRBD2|TRBV5-1|NA|TRBJ2-6
TGCGCCAGCAGCTACTTGTCTAGCGGAGCCTCTGGGGCCAACGTCCTGACTTTC
CASSYLSSGASGANVLTF
>NA|TRBV7-2|NA|TRBJ2-5
TGTGCCAGCAGCGCCAGAACGACAGCCGCCCAAGAGACCCAGTACTTC
CASSARTTAAQETQYF
>NA|TRBV18|NA|TRBJ2-3
TGTGCCAGCTCTCTTAGACTAGTGGGCACAGATACGCAGTATTTT
CASSLRLVGTDTQYF
>NA|TRBV7-2|once|TRBJ1-1
TGTGCCAGCAGCTTAGCGGTGGGCCATGAAGCTTTCTTT
CASSLAVGHEAFF
>TRBD2|TRBV5-1|NA|TRBJ2-2
TGCGCCAGCAGCTTGGCTAGCGGATTCACCGGGGAGCTGTTTTTT
CASSLASGFTGELFF
>NA|TRBV5-1|NA|TRBJ1-1
TGCGCCAGCAGCTTATCCAGGGTGTCGGTGGCTTTCTTT
CASSLSRVSVAFF
>NA|TRBV6-5|few|TRBJ1-1
TGTGCCAGCAAACGGGGGGAGGCGAACACTGAAGCTTTCTTT
CASKRGEANTEAFF
>TRBD1|TRBV14|NA|TRBJ1-1
TGTGCCAGCAGCCAAGAAAGGGGCAGGGGGTTGGCTTTCTTT
CASSQERGRGLAFF
>NA|TRBV2|NA|TRBJ1-3
TGTGCCAGCAGGAGGACAGACTCTGGAAACACCATATATTTT
CASRRTDSGNTIYF
>TRBD1|TRBV29-1|NA|TRBJ2-7
TGCAGCGTTCTACGGACAGGGGGGTCCTACGAGCAGTACTTC
CSVLRTGGSYEQYF
>NA|TRBV10-2|NA|TRBJ1-1
TGCGCCAGCAGTGACCGACTCACGGCGGGGTCCACTGAAGCTTTCTTT
CASSDRLTAGSTEAFF
>NA|TRBV2|NA|TRBJ1-1
TGTGCCAGCAGCGATACGGGGGGGAACTCTGAAGCTTTCTTT
CASSDTGGNSEAFF
>NA|TRBV12-3/TRBV12-4|NA|TRBJ1-1
TGTGCCAGCAGTTTAAACGTGGCGGCCGAAGCTTTCTTT
CASSLNVAAEAFF
>NA|TRBV7-9|once|TRBJ2-3
TGTGCCAGCAGTTCTCCCAGGCCAAGGGATACGCAGTATTTT
CASSSPRPRDTQYF
>NA|TRBV6-2/TRBV6-3|NA|TRBJ2-3
TGTGCCAGCAGTTACTCTGGCGGGGTGACAGATACGCAGTATTTT
CASSYSGGVTDTQYF
>TRBD1|TRBV18|NA|TRBJ1-3
TGTGCCAGCTCTTCCGGGACAGGGGGCAATTCTGGAAACACCATATATTTT
CASSSGTGGNSGNTIYF
>NA|TRBV7-9|NA|TRBJ1-1
TGTGCCAGCAGCTTATATTGGCAGGGTAATGAAGCTTTCTTT
CASSLYWQGNEAFF
>TRBD2|TRBV7-3|NA|TRBJ2-5
TGTGCCAGCAGTATAGCGGGGACCGGAGAGACCCAGTACTTC
CASSIAGTGETQYF
>NA|TRBV7-2|NA|TRBJ2-5
TGTGCCAGCAGCTTACAGGGTTCCAAAGAGACCCAGTACTTC
CASSLQGSKETQYF
>TRBD1|TRBV6-6|NA|TRBJ1-6
TGTGCCAGCAGTTACCAGACAGGGCCAAATTCACCCCTCCACTTT
CASSYQTGPNSPLHF
>NA|TRBV7-9|NA|TRBJ2-7
TGTGCCAGCAGCCGTCGAGAGGAAGCCTACGAGCAGTACTTC
CASSRREEAYEQYF
>TRBD1|TRBV19|once|TRBJ2-5
TGTGCCAGTAGTATAAAGGGGACAGGGGGGCCGGAGACCCAGTACTTC
CASSIKGTGGPETQYF
>TRBD2|TRBV7-2|NA|TRBJ2-1
TGTGCCAGCAGCTTAGTTTTTAGCGGGAGGGCGGGTAGTGGTGAGCAGTTCTTC
CASSLVFSGRAGSGEQFF
>NA|TRBV6-2/TRBV6-3|NA|TRBJ1-5
TGTGCCAGCAGTTACAGAGGGTTGAATCAGCCCCAGCATTTT
CASSYRGLNQPQHF
>NA|TRBV7-9|NA|TRBJ1-6
TGTGCCAGCAGTCTGAGAGATTCCTATAATTCACCCCTCCACTTT
CASSLRDSYNSPLHF
>NA|TRBV27|NA|TRBJ1-1
TGTGCCAGCAGCCTAATGGGGAGGTACACTGAAGCTTTCTTT
CASSLMGRYTEAFF
>TRBD1|TRBV29-1|NA|TRBJ1-1
TGCAGCGTCCGGACAGGGTTGGACACTGAAGCTTTCTTT
CSVRTGLDTEAFF
>NA|TRBV15|NA|TRBJ2-1
TGTGCCACCAGCACCCGGGTCGGAGGAGAGCAGTTCTTC
CATSTRVGGEQFF
>NA|TRBV6-2/TRBV6-3|NA|TRBJ2-5
TGTGCCAGCAGCCCAAATACTTACAGGACCCAAGAGACCCAGTACTTC
CASSPNTYRTQETQYF